The clone carrying this TCR beta chain was counted only a few times. Looked up from germline, CDR1 is MNHNY and CDR2 is SVGAGI (reference sequence). Trimming left V 6 bases short and J 3 bases short, with 12 bases between. The CDR3 is 14 residues long. The repertoire was sequenced with immunoSEQ multiplex PCR; TCRdb's copy has only in-frame clones and lacks some. The sample yields more than 90,000 clones, around 80% seen once. These data belong to a study of radiotherapy plus CTLA-4 blockade in lung cancer. Chemo-refractory metastatic non-small-cell lung cancer patients received focal radiation with ipilimumab CTLA-4 blockade.

The V and J genes are TRBV6-6 and TRBJ2-4; D perhaps matches TRBD2 (5 bases). Here the sequenced sample was peripheral blood, taken from a patient treated with radiotherapy plus ipilimumab. This TCR came from a human donor with non-small cell lung cancer that progressed on radiotherapy plus ipilimumab. CDR3 DNA sequence: TGTGCCAGCAGATTCGGGGTGGACAAAAACATTCAGTACTTC. Translated, it gives CASRFGVDKNIQYF.